This T cell receptor (beta chain) was captured by sequencing in a study of beta chain features in type 1 diabetes (dated by TCRdb to between 2018 and 2020). For context, the study as a whole: Mean age, gender distribution, total cell number and subset yield were not different between patients and healthy donors. The study compared TCRB repertoires of sorted circulating CD4+ T cell subsets between recently diagnosed type 1 diabetes patients and matched healthy donors. A total of roughly 100 million sorted cells were examined across all samples, and a strong correlation was observed between cell number per subset and RNA yield. Whereas all 28 donors provided naive and central memory subsets, regulatory and stem cell-like memory subsets were isolated from just 8 patients and roughly 8 healthy donors.

The investigation overall reported the following: Naive, central memory and regulatory TCRB repertoires appeared to be more similar among patients than among healthy donors. Because the HLA sub-analyses included only small numbers of individuals, any influence of HLA type on TCRB rearrangement was left unresolved. At VDJ recombination sites, type 1 diabetes patients had fewer insertions and more deleted nucleotides, which implies abnormalities in thymic rearrangement. PCR might favor shorter templates, but patient and control samples were amplified and corrected together, so any skew would affect both groups equally. Because cDNA was sequenced instead of genomic DNA, activated cells with high expression could be over-represented, although the groups did not differ in activation or CD3 levels. In all four CD4+ subsets, TCRB CDR3 length was moderately but significantly shorter in type 1 diabetes patients.

Each donor gave one peripheral blood draw, averaging roughly 0.11 L, which was collected into heparinised tubes. Naive, central memory, regulatory and stem cell-like memory CD4+ T cells were sorted on a BD FACSAria II using a panel including CD45RO, CCR7, CD25, CD127, CD95 and CD27. A purity above 98% was achieved for all sorted populations. PBMCs were isolated immediately by Lymphoprep density gradient centrifugation and stained directly without culture. Samples were stained and sorted in pairs, with one healthy donor and one patient per experiment, so that batch effects were minimized. The germline V gene sets CDR1 to MNHEY and CDR2 to SVGAGI. V lost 1 base and J lost 2 bases, and the count of bases not matched to a germline gene is 3. The CDR3 runs 15 residues from the cysteine to the phenylalanine. Kept here is only the CDR3 DNA, which spans 45 bases and is read in frame from base 1. A note on this clone: This clone's antigen is unknown. Per-base quality was not reported, and no clone a single base away is much larger than it. Other DNA variants within this sample encode the same CDR3.

The High Capacity cDNA Reverse Transcription Kit was used to reverse transcribe all of the isolated RNA, meaning that expressed TCRB transcripts were what got sequenced. Deep immunoSEQ sequencing was applied to naive, central memory and regulatory T cell samples, giving an average of roughly 3.5 million total reads per sample. Sorted cells were lysed in RLT buffer, and RNA was extracted using DNase-treated RNeasy Micro or Mini kits according to cell number. Each cell subset was processed separately to prevent cross-contamination, with patient and healthy donor samples processed together. The immunoSEQ multiplex PCR was used to amplify TCRB sequences from cDNA, yielding 87-bp fragments that span the CDR3 region. The amplicons were sequenced using the Illumina HiSeq platform. As for how the authors treated the data: PCR bias was corrected computationally using synthetic template baselines, and reads within Hamming distance 2 were collapsed, with unmergeable singletons discarded. Reads were aligned to IMGT to assign V, D and J genes, CDR3 length, and insertions or deletions at six rearrangement sites. Within each subset, clonotype counts were normalized to the number of sorted cells before true diversity and Gini coefficients were calculated with the tcR R package. The overlap coefficient, calculated on TCRB nucleotide sequences, was used to measure repertoire sharing. The table was pulled from immuneACCESS by TCRdb, which kept in-frame rearrangements only. Such tables lose some clones; where checked, under half of the loss comes from unresolved V genes, and the rest has no known cause. V, J and clone size derive from that table, while D and trimming were established from the DNA sequence. Recorded for this sample are about 180,000 clones; about 13% of them occurred a single time. The biggest ten clones account for approximately 0.64% of the sample.

Input material: central memory CD4+ T cells from blood. This sequence was found in a woman aged 18-29 years in good health. Recombination connected TRBV6-5 to TRBJ2-5; TRBD2 lines up with 8 middle nucleotides. DNA sequence: TGTGCCAGCAGTTACTTAGCGGGGTCACAAGAGACCCAGTACTTC. Protein translation: CASSYLAGSQETQYF.